Following are 14 T cell receptor beta chains from one sample sequenced in a study of identical twins. In TCRdb, the 5' RACE reads were re-called with MiXCR into one record per CDR3 protein. The table lists hundreds of thousands of distinct CDR3 sequences, 15% to 20% of them singletons. These data also formed part of another study, on T cells expressing NK-cell markers.

Sequencing was carried out using PBMCs. These receptors came from a woman under 30 in good health.

V and J are TRBV7-2 and TRBJ1-2; D perhaps matches TRBD1 (5 bases). Germline V gene lookup returns CDR1 SGHTA and CDR2 FQGNSA. V dropped 4 bases and J dropped 8 bases, with 17 bases sitting between them. The CDR3 length is 14 residues. Here the CDR3 DNA reads TGTGCCAGCAGCTCCCAGCAGGGAATACGGGGCTACACCTTC. Translated: CASSSQQGIRGYTF.

There are a few counts of this clonotype. This chain uses TRBV5-4 with TRBJ2-7; either TRBD1 or TRBD2 may supply D (6 bases each). In germline, CDR1 is SGHNT, CDR2 YYREEE (reference sequence). The V end lost 0 bases, the J end lost 2 bases, and 12 bases lay between the germline ends. The CDR3 length is 15 residues. The CDR3 loop is CASSLATGAAYEQYF. The CDR3 DNA reads as TGTGCCAGCAGCTTGGCCACGGGGGCAGCCTACGAGCAGTACTTC. The whole variable domain, remainder taken from reference TRBV5-4 and TRBJ2-7, is ETGVTQSPTHLIKTRGQQVTLRCSSQSGHNTVSWYQQALGQGPQFIFQYYREEENGRGNFPPRFSGLQFPNYSSELNVNALELDDSALYLCASSLATGAAYEQYFGPGTRLTVT.

This chain connects TRBV20-1 to TRBJ2-7; TRBD2 matches at 7 bases. V was clipped by 6 bases and J by 1 base; unmatched bases: 9. This CDR3 has 14 amino acids. The germline gives CDR1 DFQATT, CDR2 SNEGSKA (reference sequence). This chain's CDR3 is CSAKGSGGSYEQYF. In DNA, the CDR3 is TGCAGTGCCAAGGGCTCGGGGGGTTCCTACGAGCAGTACTTC.

V gene TRBV5-5 combines with J gene TRBJ1-1, with a weak D call TRBD1 (6 bases). Trimming cost V 4 bases and J 1 base, with 14 bases left between them. The germline CDR1 and CDR2 sequences are SGHKS and YYEKEE (reference sequence). CDR3 size: 15 residues. For the CDR3, the DNA is TGTGCCAGCAGCCTATGGACAGCGGGGAACACTGAAGCTTTCTTT. This gives the protein CASSLWTAGNTEAFF.

This clonotype has more than one count but fewer than ten. The CDR3 protein is CSAPRGGFQTQYF. The CDR3, as DNA: TGCAGTGCACCGCGGGGGGGCTTTCAGACCCAGTACTTC. This chain joins TRBV20-1 and TRBJ2-5; 9 nucleotides agree with TRBD2. The J segment lost 6 bases and the V segment lost 6 bases, leaving 8 bases of the junction unmatched. Germline CDR1 is DFQATT and CDR2 is SNEGSKA (reference sequence). The CDR3 runs 13 residues.

In its sample, this clonotype was seen a few times. The chain joins TRBV29-1 to TRBJ2-5; D might be TRBD1 or TRBD2, each matching 5 bases. The germline V gene encodes CDR1 SQVTM and CDR2 ANQGSEA. CDR3 length: 13 residues. This CDR3 is CTGARYEYETQYF. The CDR3 nucleotides are TGCACCGGGGCCCGTTACGAGTATGAGACCCAGTACTTC.

The chain couples TRBV29-1 to TRBJ2-4; D is uncertain. The CDR3 consists of 12 residues. With 1 base removed from V and 6 bases from J, the gap between germline ends came to 7 bases. In germline, CDR1 is SQVTM, CDR2 ANQGSEA. The CDR3 DNA follows: TGCAGCGTTGAAGGACGAGGAAACATTCAGTACTTC. Translation: CSVEGRGNIQYF.

There are a few counts of this clonotype. The rearrangement joins TRBV20-1 to TRBJ1-4, with 10 nucleotides matching TRBD1. The CDR3 is made up of 15 amino acids. V shed 0 bases, J shed 8 bases, and the junction held 6 bases outside the gene matches. Germline values: CDR1 DFQATT, CDR2 SNEGSKA (reference sequence). CDR3 sequence reads: CSARERTGGKEKLFF. The CDR3 nucleotides are TGCAGTGCTAGAGAACGGACAGGGGGAAAGGAAAAACTGTTTTTT.

V and J are TRBV12-3 or TRBV12-4 and TRBJ1-1; 8 bases align to TRBD1. The CDR3 has 13 amino acids. J gave up 4 bases and V 6 bases, and 4 bases lay outside the gene matches. Here the CDR3 DNA reads TGTGCCAGCAGGACAGGGGCGAGCACTGAAGCTTTCTTT. It translates to CASRTGASTEAFF.

In this sample, this clonotype turned up many times. The chain employs TRBV7-9 and TRBJ1-2, with 9 bases aligning to TRBD1. V was pared by 7 bases and J by 3 bases, with 15 bases of the junction left unmatched. Germline CDR1 SEHNR, CDR2 FQNEAQ (reference sequence). The CDR3 is made up of 17 amino acids. CDR3 DNA sequence: TGTGCCAGCACCCCCCGGGACAGGGAGGGTATAGACTATGGCTACACCTTC. Protein product: CASTPRDREGIDYGYTF.

CDR3 DNA sequence: TGTGCCAGCAGCCACCCCCAGTACCAAGAGACCCAGTACTTC. Translating gives CASSHPQYQETQYF. The J gene is TRBJ2-5, the V gene TRBV14; D ambiguous. V was trimmed by 3 bases and J by 0 bases, leaving 8 bases between them. This CDR3 contains 14 residues. Germline V gene lookup returns CDR1 SGHDN and CDR2 FVKESK. The full variable domain, completed using reference TRBV14 and TRBJ2-5, is EAGVTQFPSHSVIEKGQTVTLRCDPISGHDNLYWYRRVMGKEIKFLLHFVKESKQDESGMPNNRFLAERTGGTYSTLKVQPAELEDSGVYFCASSHPQYQETQYFGPGTRLLVL.

The V call is TRBV7-2, the J call TRBJ2-7, with a tentative D call TRBD1 (6 bases). V gave up 3 bases and J gave up 3 bases, with 12 bases separating them. Germline-derived CDR1 and CDR2 are SGHTA and FQGNSA. The CDR3 is 14 amino acids. The CDR3 loop is CASSFFHRDYEQYF. CDR3 coding DNA: TGTGCCAGCAGCTTTTTTCACAGGGACTACGAGCAGTACTTC.

With regard to this clonotype: A junction end diverges from the germline sequence, so it may reflect a read error. The chain carries TRBV5-5 and TRBJ2-7; D tentatively reads TRBD1 or TRBD2 (6 bases each). Germline CDR1 reads SGHKS; CDR2 reads YYEKEE (reference sequence). The CDR3 has 18 amino acids. In DNA, the CDR3 is TGTGCCAGCAGCTTGGTGGGGGGCCGATCGTCGGATACCTACGGGCAGTACTTC. Translation gives CASSLVGGRSSDTYGQYF.

This clonotype was seen a few times. V and J are TRBV10-3 and TRBJ1-2; 8 positions match TRBD1. CDR3 length equals 13 residues. Unmatched junction bases numbered 9, after V lost 10 bases and J lost 5 bases. Germline loops: CDR1 ENHRY, CDR2 SYGVKD. The CDR3 region has the DNA TGTGCCACCTCAGGGGGCCCTGGATATGGCTACACCTTC. Amino acids: CATSGGPGYGYTF.